The next 22 T cell receptor beta chains were all read from a single sample in a study of blood T cell repertoires in COVID-19. Profiled with immunoSEQ multiplex PCR; TCRdb holds only in-frame clones, not every one. The sample carries hundreds of thousands of clones, about 87% recorded once. Source material: peripheral blood. The receptor set was obtained from a woman in her fifties or sixties who had recovered from COVID-19.

The chain links TRBV18 to TRBJ2-7, with TRBD1 matching over 8 bases. CDR3 length equals 15 residues. Germline V gene data show CDR1 as KGHSH and CDR2 as LQKENI. The V gene end was trimmed by 3 bases and the J gene end by 4 bases; junction bases not matched to a gene: 8. CDR3 coding DNA: TGTGCCAGCTCACCGGAATGGACAGGGTCTTACGAGCAGTACTTC. Translated: CASSPEWTGSYEQYF.

This chain joins TRBV15 and TRBJ1-1; D is unclear. From germline, CDR1 is LNHNV and CDR2 YYDKDF (reference sequence). V lost 1 base and J lost 0, with 9 bases in between. The CDR3 is 15 amino acids. The CDR3 DNA sequence: TGTGCCACCAGCAGAGTGTCAGGAATGAACACTGAAGCTTTCTTT. Translating gives CATSRVSGMNTEAFF.

This clone showed up just once. The chain is built from TRBV5-1 and TRBJ1-2; D remains unclear. The CDR3 consists of 14 residues. Per the germline V gene, CDR1 is SGHRS and CDR2 is YFSETQ. Trimming stripped 0 bases from V and 8 bases from J, with 14 bases between. This CDR3 reads CASSLAMGGRGYTF. CDR3 DNA: TGCGCCAGCAGCTTGGCAATGGGAGGGAGAGGCTACACCTTC.

The chain links TRBV6-1 to TRBJ2-1, with TRBD2 matching over 8 bases. This CDR3 has 16 amino acids. Germline assignment: CDR1 MNHNS and CDR2 SASEGT. Unmatched junction bases numbered 5, after V lost 4 bases and J lost 0 bases. The CDR3 coding sequence is TGTGCCAGCAGTGCATATAGCGGGGACTCCTACAATGAGCAGTTCTTC. Its protein product is CASSAYSGDSYNEQFF.

The rearrangement links TRBV9 to TRBJ1-2; 8 bases line up with TRBD1. The germline V gene has CDR1 SGDLS and CDR2 YYNGEE. The V segment lost 3 bases and the J segment 4 bases; nucleotides outside the gene matches: 8. The CDR3 length is 15 residues. As DNA, the CDR3 is TGTGCCAGCAGCGCTTCGACAGGGGCTTCCTATGGCTACACCTTC. The encoded protein is CASSASTGASYGYTF.

V gene TRBV6-6 combines with J gene TRBJ2-5, with TRBD2 as a possible D gene (6 bases). The germline gives CDR1 MNHNY, CDR2 SVGAGI (reference sequence). Trimming took off 2 bases at V and 2 bases at J, with 12 bases between the two ends. The CDR3 spans 15 residues. In DNA form, the CDR3 reads TGTGCCAGCAGTTACCGGGGGTTCCCACAAGAGACCCAGTACTTC. Translated: CASSYRGFPQETQYF.

This clone was seen a handful of times. The chain links TRBV28 to TRBJ2-3, with D uncertain. The length of the CDR3 is 15 residues. The germline V and J ends were trimmed by 5 bases and 7 bases, with 19 bases remaining between them. Germline V gene lookup returns CDR1 MDHEN and CDR2 SYDVKM. CDR3 nucleotides: TGTGCCAGCAGTGCCCCCTCCACTCTACGGTATACGCAGTATTTT. The encoded protein is CASSAPSTLRYTQYF. Supplemented by reference TRBV28 and TRBJ2-3, the full variable domain reads DVKVTQSSRYLVKRTGEKVFLECVQDMDHENMFWYRQDPGLGLRLIYFSYDVKMKEKGDIPEGYSVSREKKERFSLILESASTNQTSMYLCASSAPSTLRYTQYFGPGTRLTVL.

V usage is TRBV7-3 and J usage is TRBJ1-6; D perhaps matches TRBD1 (5 bases). The V gene's germline CDR1 is SGHTA and CDR2 FQGTGA. The CDR3 is made up of 15 amino acids. V lost 2 bases, J lost 6 bases, and 11 bases lay in between. The CDR3: CASSLEGARNSPLHF. The CDR3 DNA reads as TGTGCCAGCAGCTTAGAAGGGGCGCGTAATTCACCCCTCCACTTT.

The chain carries TRBV7-6 and TRBJ2-3; D possibly corresponds to TRBD2 (5 bases). CDR3 size: 17 residues. Germline V gene lookup returns CDR1 SGHVS and CDR2 FNYEAQ. V lost 2 bases and J 0 bases, leaving 15 bases between the germline ends. The CDR3 coding sequence is TGTGCCAGCAGCTTATTAGGCGGGTCCCCTAGCACAGATACGCAGTATTTT. Translated, it gives CASSLLGGSPSTDTQYF.

This clone was picked up one time. CDR3 nucleotides: TGTGCCAGTAGCGCGGGACAGGGTCTCGGGAATGAGCAGTTCTTC. This gives the protein CASSAGQGLGNEQFF. V and J are TRBV19 and TRBJ2-1; 9 positions agree with TRBD1. The CDR3 has 15 residues. Trimming cost V 6 bases and J 7 bases; bases outside gene matches: 10. CDR1 LNHDA and CDR2 SQIVND come from the germline V gene (reference sequence).

This clone was observed a single time. The chain has TRBV19 and TRBJ1-4; D gene uncertain. CDR1 is LNHDA, CDR2 SQIVND, per germline (reference sequence). V gave up 6 bases and J gave up 8 bases, with 10 bases separating them. CDR3 size: 12 residues. CDR3 protein: CASSPRGEKLFF. CDR3 nucleotides: TGTGCCAGTAGCCCACGGGGAGAAAAACTGTTTTTT.

Regarding this clone: Germline and junction disagree at one end, which may indicate a read error. J is TRBJ1-6 and V is TRBV18; D might be TRBD1 (5 bases). This CDR3 has 13 amino acids. Germline CDR1 reads KGHSH; CDR2 reads LQKENI. The CDR3 reads CASSLKTRDLKDF. CDR3 sequence (DNA): TGTGCCAGCTCACTCAAAACCAGGGATCTAAAAGACTTT. The full variable domain, its missing parts supplied by reference TRBV18 and TRBJ1-6, is NAGVMQNPRHLVRRRGQEARLRCSPMKGHSHVYWYRQLPEEGLKFMVYLQKENIIDESGMPKERFSAEFPKEGPSILRIQQVVRGDSAAYFCASSLKTRDLKDFGNGTRLTVT.

The chain recombines TRBV5-4 with TRBJ1-2, with 7 positions matching TRBD1. The ends lost 3 bases at V and 4 bases at J; junction bases unmatched: 6. The CDR3 extends over 14 amino acids. CDR1 SGHNT and CDR2 YYREEE come from the germline V gene (reference sequence). The CDR3 region has the DNA TGTGCCAGCAGCTACCGGGACAGATCCTATGGCTACACCTTC. Translation: CASSYRDRSYGYTF.

The chain is built from TRBV2 and TRBJ1-3; D is undetermined. CDR1 is SNHLY, CDR2 FYNNEI, per germline. The CDR3 runs 15 residues. With 2 bases removed from V and 0 bases from J, the gap between germline ends came to 8 bases. In nucleotides, the CDR3 is TGTGCCAGCAGTGAATTGAGGAGCTCTGGAAACACCATATATTTT. Translating it yields CASSELRSSGNTIYF.

The V and J genes are TRBV9 and TRBJ1-2, with D possibly being TRBD1 (5 bases). The germline V gene encodes CDR1 SGDLS and CDR2 YYNGEE. The CDR3 runs 15 residues. Deletions cut 3 bases from V and 4 bases from J, with 16 bases between. The CDR3: CASSAGIQKGYGYTF. The CDR3 nucleotides read TGTGCCAGCAGCGCAGGGATTCAGAAGGGCTATGGCTACACCTTC. The full variable domain, rest sourced from reference TRBV9 and TRBJ1-2, is DSGVTQTPKHLITATGQRVTLRCSPRSGDLSVYWYQQSLDQGLQFLIQYYNGEERAKGNILERFSAQQFPDLHSELNLSSLELGDSALYFCASSAGIQKGYGYTFGSGTRLTVV.

This chain connects TRBV27 to TRBJ2-7; 9 nucleotides align to TRBD2. The trim removed 2 bases at V and 3 bases at J, leaving 5 bases unmatched. CDR1 and CDR2 (germline): MNHEY, SMNVEV (reference sequence). The CDR3 covers 15 residues. The CDR3 sequence: CASSLGGSGSYEQYF. In DNA form, the CDR3 reads TGTGCCAGCAGTTTAGGAGGTAGCGGGAGCTACGAGCAGTACTTC.

CDR3 coding DNA: TGCAGCGCCCGGGGGGACGCCGGGGAGCTGTTTTTT. It codes for CSARGDAGELFF. The genes are TRBV29-1 and TRBJ2-2; 7 positions agree with TRBD2. V shed 7 bases, J shed 6 bases, and the junction held 5 bases outside the gene matches. CDR1 is SQVTM, CDR2 ANQGSEA, per germline. This CDR3 contains 12 residues.

This clone was observed a handful of times. The J gene is TRBJ2-5, the V gene TRBV7-2, with 10 bases lining up with TRBD2. With 5 bases clipped from V and 13 bases from J, the junction kept 16 bases outside the gene matches. Per germline, CDR1 SGHTA and CDR2 FQGNSA. The CDR3 covers 15 residues. Here the CDR3 reads CASSPRRSGGSAGYF. The CDR3 DNA is TGTGCCAGCAGCCCCAGGCGTAGCGGGGGGTCCGCCGGGTACTTC.

The V gene is TRBV19, the J gene TRBJ1-4; D ambiguous. Germline V gene lookup returns CDR1 LNHDA and CDR2 SQIVND (reference sequence). The CDR3 has 12 amino acids. With 6 bases removed from V and 2 bases from J, the gap between germline ends came to 4 bases. CDR3 in amino acids: CASRETNEKLFF. For the CDR3, the DNA is TGTGCCAGTAGGGAGACTAATGAAAAACTGTTTTTT.

This rearrangement joins TRBV14 to TRBJ1-2; maybe TRBD1 (5 bases). Germline V gene lookup returns CDR1 SGHDN and CDR2 FVKESK. The CDR3 runs to 18 residues. V was trimmed by 0 bases and J by 5 bases, leaving 22 bases between them. The CDR3 loop reads CASSQDWVGAYFGYGYTF. CDR3 nucleotides: TGTGCCAGCAGCCAAGATTGGGTAGGGGCATACTTCGGGTATGGCTACACCTTC. The variable domain in full, completed from reference TRBV14 and TRBJ1-2, reads EAGVTQFPSHSVIEKGQTVTLRCDPISGHDNLYWYRRVMGKEIKFLLHFVKESKQDESGMPNNRFLAERTGGTYSTLKVQPAELEDSGVYFCASSQDWVGAYFGYGYTFGSGTRLTVV.

The gene calls are TRBV19 and TRBJ1-1; maybe TRBD1 (6 bases). With 5 bases removed from V and 5 bases from J, the gap between germline ends came to 15 bases. The germline V gene has CDR1 LNHDA and CDR2 SQIVND (reference sequence). This CDR3 is 14 amino acids long. The CDR3 here is CASSFQGRSTEAFF. The CDR3 DNA is TGTGCCAGTAGTTTCCAGGGGCGGAGTACTGAAGCTTTCTTT.

The chain uses TRBV7-9 and TRBJ2-5, with 8 bases fitting TRBD1. The V and J ends lost 4 bases and 7 bases, in that order; junction bases with no gene match: 8. The germline gives CDR1 SEHNR, CDR2 FQNEAQ (reference sequence). The CDR3 is 14 amino acids. CDR3 protein: CASSYGQGVGTQYF. CDR3 sequence (DNA): TGTGCCAGCAGCTACGGACAGGGCGTTGGGACCCAGTACTTC.